The rows below give T cell receptor beta chains drawn from one sample of a study of blood T cell repertoires in COVID-19. The data were produced by immunoSEQ multiplex PCR, yet TCRdb's version contains in-frame clones alone and is incomplete. Counted here are 180,000 or so clones, under 90% occurring once; the ten biggest clones make up 6.5% to 8.5%. Source material: peripheral blood. The receptor set was obtained from a man aged 35-49 years with acute or convalescent COVID-19. Each CDR3 is given with its conserved first and last residue. The D gene is left open where the match is weak. Some rows mark clone size as missing; the rest say once, few, many or name a class of expanded clone.

15,TRBJ2-5,TRBV6-5,.,.,CASSYSDLLQETQYF,TGTGCCAGCAGTTACTCGGACTTATTGCAAGAGACCCAGTACTTC
14,TRBJ1-4,TRBV6-5,.,.,CASNRVDTNEKLFF,TGTGCCAGCAACCGAGTTGATACTAATGAAAAACTGTTTTTT
14,TRBJ1-1,TRBV19,.,.,CASSQEGWGAEAFF,TGTGCCAGTAGTCAAGAGGGCTGGGGGGCTGAAGCTTTCTTT
15,TRBJ2-5,TRBV7-8,.,TRBD2,CASSLGSGGWETQYF,TGTGCCAGCAGCTTGGGTAGCGGGGGTTGGGAGACCCAGTACTTC
12,TRBJ1-2,TRBV19,.,.,CASTPRTNGYTF,TGTGCCAGTACCCCTCGGACAAACGGCTACACCTTC
16,TRBJ2-7,TRBV5-1,.,TRBD2,CASSLTSGGNSYEQYF,TGCGCCAGCAGCTTGACTAGCGGGGGGAATTCCTACGAGCAGTACTTC
16,TRBJ2-2,TRBV9,.,.,CASSVVGTSNTGELFF,TGTGCCAGCAGCGTAGTCGGGACTTCCAACACCGGGGAGCTGTTTTTT
14,TRBJ1-5,TRBV3-1/TRBV3-2,.,.,CASSFTGTDQPQHF,TGTGCCAGCAGCTTCACAGGGACGGATCAGCCCCAGCATTTT
16,TRBJ1-5,TRBV4-3,.,.,CASSQDWAARNQPQHF,TGCGCCAGCAGCCAAGATTGGGCAGCCCGCAATCAGCCCCAGCATTTT
17,TRBJ2-6,TRBV5-1,once,.,CASSLSARSSGANVLTF,TGCGCCAGCAGCTTATCTGCCAGGTCCTCTGGGGCCAACGTCCTGACTTTC
15,TRBJ1-1,TRBV10-1,.,TRBD1,CASSSNTGGGSEAFF,TGCGCCAGCAGTTCCAACACAGGGGGGGGGTCTGAAGCTTTCTTT
15,TRBJ1-1,TRBV6-6,.,.,CAGRRVHEKNTEAFF,TGTGCCGGCCGGAGGGTTCACGAGAAGAACACTGAAGCTTTCTTT
16,TRBJ1-2,TRBV6-6,.,.,CASNPAERARGYGYTF,TGTGCCAGCAACCCGGCAGAAAGGGCCCGGGGCTATGGCTACACCTTC
15,TRBJ2-1,TRBV6-5,few,TRBD2,CASKSIAGGRSEQFF,TGTGCCAGCAAAAGCATAGCGGGGGGGCGAAGTGAGCAGTTCTTC
15,TRBJ1-6,TRBV15,.,.,CATSRDNQGSSPLHF,TGTGCCACCAGCAGAGATAATCAGGGTAGTTCACCCCTCCACTTT
14,TRBJ2-5,TRBV7-6,.,.,CASSSETGGETQYF,TGTGCCAGCAGCTCCGAGACTGGAGGGGAGACCCAGTACTTC
13,TRBJ1-1,TRBV5-1,.,.,CASSLFGGERAFF,TGCGCCAGCAGCTTGTTTGGGGGCGAGCGGGCTTTCTTT
15,TRBJ2-5,TRBV5-4,.,TRBD2,CASSGRLAGEETQYF,TGTGCCAGCAGCGGAAGACTAGCGGGGGAAGAGACCCAGTACTTC
14,TRBJ2-7,TRBV6-5,.,TRBD2,CAIKSGGSSYEQYF,TGTGCCATCAAAAGCGGGGGGAGTTCCTACGAGCAGTACTTC
12,TRBJ2-2,TRBV5-5,.,.,CASSFGPGELFF,TGTGCCAGCAGCTTTGGCCCCGGGGAGCTGTTTTTT
15,TRBJ2-3,TRBV5-3,once,TRBD1,CARSPDRGNEDTQYF,TGTGCCAGAAGCCCCGACAGGGGTAACGAGGATACGCAGTATTTT
14,TRBJ2-5,TRBV9,.,TRBD1,CASSVGQGAETQYF,TGTGCCAGCAGCGTAGGACAGGGGGCTGAGACCCAGTACTTC
17,TRBJ2-6,TRBV5-5,.,.,CASSLFPPGVGANVLTF,TGTGCCAGCAGCTTGTTTCCCCCAGGGGTCGGGGCCAACGTCCTGACTTTC
11,TRBJ2-5,TRBV6-4,once,.,CASIVKETQYF,TGTGCCAGCATAGTAAAAGAGACCCAGTACTTC
15,TRBJ1-4,TRBV2,.,.,CASSPLDSTREKLFF,TGTGCCAGCAGTCCGCTTGACAGTACGAGGGAAAAACTGTTTTTT
12,TRBJ2-2,TRBV10-3,once,.,CATESETGELFF,TGTGCCACGGAAAGCGAGACCGGGGAGCTGTTTTTT
13,TRBJ2-5,TRBV7-2,.,.,CASSSSGRETQYF,TGTGCCAGCAGCTCCTCGGGGAGGGAGACCCAGTACTTC
13,TRBJ2-7,TRBV11-2,.,TRBD1,CASSSGTGGEQYF,TGTGCCAGCAGCTCCGGGACAGGGGGCGAGCAGTACTTC
15,TRBJ2-3,TRBV9,.,TRBD1,CASSRPGQGTSTQYF,TGTGCCAGCAGCCGTCCGGGACAGGGAACTTCTACGCAGTATTTT
15,TRBJ2-5,TRBV7-9,.,TRBD2,CASSLGLAQQETQYF,TGTGCCAGCAGCTTGGGACTAGCACAACAAGAGACCCAGTACTTC
13,TRBJ1-6,TRBV2,.,.,CASSSGNNSPLHF,TGTGCCAGCAGCTCCGGGAATAATTCACCCCTCCACTTT
18,TRBJ2-2,TRBV7-8,.,TRBD2,CASREWLAGAFGTGELFF,TGTGCCAGCAGGGAATGGCTAGCGGGGGCCTTCGGCACCGGGGAGCTGTTTTTT
15,TRBJ1-5,TRBV10-2,few,.,CASRPDGGPNQPQHF,TGCGCCAGCCGCCCAGACGGGGGACCCAATCAGCCCCAGCATTTT
14,TRBJ1-4,TRBV6-1,.,.,CASSEAVRDEKLFF,TGTGCCAGCAGTGAAGCAGTGAGGGATGAAAAACTGTTTTTT
15,TRBJ2-2,TRBV3-1/TRBV3-2,once,.,CASSPKIADTGELFF,TGTGCCAGCAGCCCGAAGATTGCGGACACCGGGGAGCTGTTTTTT
14,TRBJ2-3,TRBV5-1,.,.,CASSAGPGTDTQYF,TGCGCCAGCAGCGCGGGACCTGGCACAGATACGCAGTATTTT
15,TRBJ1-2,TRBV11-2,.,TRBD1,CASSWNGQGAGGYTF,TGTGCCAGCAGCTGGAATGGACAGGGGGCGGGTGGCTACACCTTC
16,TRBJ2-7,TRBV5-1,few,.,CASSPSTATGSYEQYF,TGCGCCAGCAGCCCCTCGACAGCTACAGGGTCCTACGAGCAGTACTTC
15,TRBJ1-6,TRBV10-3,.,.,CAISESSLDNSPLHF,TGTGCCATCAGTGAGAGCTCTCTCGATAATTCACCCCTCCACTTT
15,TRBJ1-1,TRBV6-4,.,.,CASNAQGRWNTEAFF,TGTGCCAGCAACGCCCAGGGTAGATGGAACACTGAAGCTTTCTTT
17,TRBJ1-4,TRBV11-2,.,.,CASSPSGGVATNEKLFF,TGTGCCAGCAGCCCCAGTGGGGGGGTTGCAACTAATGAAAAACTGTTTTTT
17,TRBJ1-6,TRBV19,once,.,CASSPEAGLSYNSPLHF,TGTGCCAGTAGTCCAGAAGCAGGACTCTCCTATAATTCACCCCTCCACTTT
14,TRBJ2-2,TRBV28,.,TRBD1,CASSFADRVRELFF,TGTGCCAGCAGTTTTGCGGACAGGGTCAGGGAGCTGTTTTTT
15,TRBJ2-1,TRBV7-3,.,TRBD1,CASSLTGQGTNEQFF,TGTGCCAGCAGCTTGACGGGACAGGGAACAAATGAGCAGTTCTTC
16,TRBJ1-4,TRBV28,.,TRBD1,CASSLSGGATNEKLFF,TGTGCCAGCAGTTTATCAGGGGGAGCAACTAATGAAAAACTGTTTTTT
14,TRBJ2-7,TRBV20-1,once,.,CSASGIGSNYEQYF,TGCAGTGCTAGTGGCATCGGGAGCAACTACGAGCAGTACTTC
15,TRBJ1-1,TRBV5-8,.,.,CASSLGKGWYTEAFF,TGTGCCAGCAGCTTGGGGAAGGGGTGGTACACTGAAGCTTTCTTT
13,TRBJ1-1,TRBV6-5,.,.,CASRRYMNTEAFF,TGTGCCAGCAGGAGGTACATGAACACTGAAGCTTTCTTT
16,TRBJ2-3,TRBV2,.,.,CASSAGGAASVDTQYF,TGTGCCAGCAGTGCTGGGGGGGCTGCGTCAGTGGATACGCAGTATTTT
14,TRBJ1-5,TRBV19,.,TRBD1,CASRGQGFGQPQHF,TGTGCCAGCCGGGGACAGGGTTTTGGTCAGCCCCAGCATTTT
13,TRBJ2-1,TRBV11-3,.,.,CASSSPSYTEQFF,TGTGCCAGCAGCTCCCCCTCGTACACTGAGCAGTTCTTC
14,TRBJ1-2,TRBV6-5,.,TRBD1,CASSPGGADYGYTF,TGTGCCAGCAGTCCAGGGGGCGCAGACTATGGCTACACCTTC
14,TRBJ1-2,TRBV7-2,.,.,CASSFQGGNYGYTF,TGTGCCAGCAGCTTCCAGGGCGGAAACTATGGCTACACCTTC